The rows below give T cell receptor beta chains drawn from one sample of a study of T cells in Graves' hyperthyroidism and ophthalmopathy. A single record per CDR3 protein comes from TCRdb applying MiXCR to the multiplex PCR reads. The sample includes a few hundred thousand distinct CDR3 sequences, 35% to 55% of them seen just once. Sequenced: peripheral blood or thyroid tissue (not recorded which). Receptors were obtained from a woman in her late teens or twenties with Graves' hyperthyroidism. CDR3s include the opening cysteine and the closing phenylalanine or tryptophan. A D gene is named only where the DNA matches it firmly. Size is omitted from some rows. Given values are once, few, many or a class for expanded clones.

>many|TRBD2|TRBV20-1|TRBJ2-5
TGCAGTGCTAGATGGTCATTCGGACTAGCAGCGGAGACCCAGTACTTC
CSARWSFGLAAETQYF
>many|NA|TRBV7-2|TRBJ2-7
TGTGCCAGCAGCTTAGTACAGGGTGGTCTCTACGAGCAGTACTTC
CASSLVQGGLYEQYF
>NA|NA|TRBV20-1|TRBJ2-2
TGCAGTGCCCTAAACGAGTTGGTGGAGCGGAATACGGAGGAGCTGTTTTTT
CSALNELVERNTEELFF
>many|TRBD2|TRBV5-1|TRBJ2-5
TGCGCCAGCAGCGCCAGGGCGGGAGGGATCCAAGAGACCCAGTACTTC
CASSARAGGIQETQYF
>many|NA|TRBV25-1|TRBJ2-6
TGTGCCAGCAGTGAATTGGTCCACAGCTCTGGGGCCAACGTCCTGACTTTC
CASSELVHSSGANVLTF
>many|NA|TRBV10-3|TRBJ2-7
TGTGCCATCAGTGGCCAGGGCGGCTACGAGCAGTACTTC
CAISGQGGYEQYF
>few|TRBD2|TRBV5-1|TRBJ2-5
TGCGCCAGCAGCTTGGTTCGCGGGAGGGTAGGAGAGACCCAGTACTTC
CASSLVRGRVGETQYF
>NA|TRBD2|TRBV2|TRBJ2-2
TGTGCCAGCAGTCTGACTAGCGGGAGGACTCGGGCCGGGGAGCTGTTTTTT
CASSLTSGRTRAGELFF
>NA|TRBD2|TRBV20-1|TRBJ2-7
TGCAGTGCTAGAGATCCAGCGGGAAGACGGCTAGCGGGATTCTCCTACGAGCAGTACTTC
CSARDPAGRRLAGFSYEQYF
>many|TRBD1|TRBV7-2|TRBJ1-2
TGTGCCAGCAGTAAAACCGGGACAGGGGTTCATCTTGGCTACACCTTC
CASSKTGTGVHLGYTF
>few|NA|TRBV6-1|TRBJ2-2
TGTGCCAGCACCTCCATTGGGTCCAACACCGGGGAGCTGTTTTTT
CASTSIGSNTGELFF
>NA|NA|TRBV2|TRBJ1-4
TGTGCCAGCAGGTTAGCCTTCAGGGCGTCTAATGAAAAACTGTTTTTT
CASRLAFRASNEKLFF
>many|NA|TRBV2|TRBJ2-2
TGTGCCAGCATTCCGGGGTCCAACACCGGGGAGCTGTTTTTT
CASIPGSNTGELFF
>many|TRBD2|TRBV15|TRBJ2-3
TGTGCCACCAGCAGAGCTAGCGGGAGCACAGATACGCAGTATTTT
CATSRASGSTDTQYF
>many|NA|TRBV29-1|TRBJ2-5
TGCAGCGTGGAACGGGGCCTCCAAGAGACCCAGTACTTC
CSVERGLQETQYF
>NA|TRBD2|TRBV7-6|TRBJ2-5
TGTGCCAGCAGCTTTGGTCTAGCGGGAGATGAGACCCAGTACTTC
CASSFGLAGDETQYF
>many|TRBD1|TRBV24-1|TRBJ1-2
TGTGCCACCAGTGACTCAGGGGGCGCGAACTATGGCTACACCTTC
CATSDSGGANYGYTF
>NA|NA|TRBV19|TRBJ2-7
TGTGCCAGTAGTACTCGAACCTACGAGCAGTACTTC
CASSTRTYEQYF
>NA|NA|TRBV18|TRBJ1-2
TGTGCCAGCTCCGTCTGGGGCTTGGGGGAAGATGGCTACACCTTC
CASSVWGLGEDGYTF
>NA|NA|TRBV9|TRBJ1-4
TGTGCCAGCAGCGGACCTAGCGGGAGCGAAAAACTGTTTTTT
CASSGPSGSEKLFF
>many|TRBD1|TRBV7-8|TRBJ1-2
TGTGCCAGCAGCGCACAGGGGGCGCGGGGCTACACCTTC
CASSAQGARGYTF
>many|TRBD1|TRBV9|TRBJ1-2
TGTGCCAGCAGCGTAGGGACAGGGGATAACTATGGCTACACCTTC
CASSVGTGDNYGYTF
>many|TRBD2|TRBV7-7|TRBJ2-5
TGTGCTAGCAGCCCTTCAGTAGCGGGAGAAGAGACCCAGTACTTC
CASSPSVAGEETQYF
>NA|NA|TRBV24-1|TRBJ1-1
TGTGCCACCAGTACCGGGACGAACACTGAAGCTTTCTTT
CATSTGTNTEAFF
>few|NA|TRBV20-1|TRBJ2-7
TGCAGTGCTAGAGGATATACTCATAACAGGGAGCAGTACTTC
CSARGYTHNREQYF
>many|TRBD1|TRBV2|TRBJ1-5
TGTGCCAGCAGTGAGAGACAGGGGCTTCTACATTTT
CASSERQGLLHF
>NA|NA|TRBV29-1|TRBJ1-1
TGCAGCGCTAGACAGCCGAACACTGAAGCTTTCTTT
CSARQPNTEAFF